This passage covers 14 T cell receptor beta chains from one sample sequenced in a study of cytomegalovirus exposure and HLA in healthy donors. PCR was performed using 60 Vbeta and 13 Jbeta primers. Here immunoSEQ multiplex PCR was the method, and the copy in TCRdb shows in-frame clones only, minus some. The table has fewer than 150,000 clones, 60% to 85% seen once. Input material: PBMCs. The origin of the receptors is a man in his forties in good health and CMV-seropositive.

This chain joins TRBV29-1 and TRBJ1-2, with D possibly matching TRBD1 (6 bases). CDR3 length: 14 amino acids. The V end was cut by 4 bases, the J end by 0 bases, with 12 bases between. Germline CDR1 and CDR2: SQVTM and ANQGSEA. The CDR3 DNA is TGCAGCGTTGTAAGGGACATGACTAACTATGGCTACACCTTC. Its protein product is CSVVRDMTNYGYTF.

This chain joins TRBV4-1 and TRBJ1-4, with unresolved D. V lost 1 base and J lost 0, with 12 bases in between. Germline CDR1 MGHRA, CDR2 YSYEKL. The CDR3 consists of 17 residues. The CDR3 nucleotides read TGCGCCAGCAGCCAAGTAGGTTACAGTCCAACTAATGAAAAACTGTTTTTT. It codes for CASSQVGYSPTNEKLFF.

The CDR3: CASRTGAGYEQYF. In DNA, the CDR3 is TGTGCCAGCAGGACAGGGGCTGGGTACGAGCAGTACTTC. This chain connects TRBV11-2 to TRBJ2-7; 8 nucleotides match TRBD1. V was pared by 6 bases and J by 4 bases, with 5 bases of the junction left unmatched. Germline V gives CDR1 SGHAT, CDR2 FQNNGV. The CDR3 runs to 13 residues.

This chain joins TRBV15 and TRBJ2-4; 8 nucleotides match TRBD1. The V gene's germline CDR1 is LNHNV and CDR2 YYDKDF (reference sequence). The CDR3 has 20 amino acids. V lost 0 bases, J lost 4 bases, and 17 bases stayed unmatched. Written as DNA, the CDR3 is TGTGCCACCAGCAGAGATCCCGTGTCCTTCACCAGGGGGCAGAAAAACATTCAGTACTTC. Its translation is CATSRDPVSFTRGQKNIQYF.

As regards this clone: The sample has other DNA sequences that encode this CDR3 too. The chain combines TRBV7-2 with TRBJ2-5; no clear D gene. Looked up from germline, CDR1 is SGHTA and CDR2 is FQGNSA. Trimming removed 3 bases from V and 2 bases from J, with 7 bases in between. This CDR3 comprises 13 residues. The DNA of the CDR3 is TGTGCCAGCAGCTTGACACCACAAGAGACCCAGTACTTC. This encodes CASSLTPQETQYF.

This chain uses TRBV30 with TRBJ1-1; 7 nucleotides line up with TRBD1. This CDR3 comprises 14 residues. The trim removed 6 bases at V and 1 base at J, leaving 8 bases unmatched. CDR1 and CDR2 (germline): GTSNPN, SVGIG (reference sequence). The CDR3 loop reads CACRQGQRNTEAFF. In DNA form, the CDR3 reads TGTGCCTGCAGACAGGGCCAGAGGAACACTGAAGCTTTCTTT.

CDR3 sequence (DNA): TGTGCCAGCAGCTCACTAGCGGGGTCTTACTCCTACGAGCAGTACTTC. Its protein product is CASSSLAGSYSYEQYF. The genes are TRBV13 and TRBJ2-7; 10 bases are a match to TRBD2. The germline V gene encodes CDR1 PRHDT and CDR2 FYEKMQ (reference sequence). Trimming at V came to 4 bases and at J to 0 bases, leaving 6 bases not matched to a gene. CDR3 length equals 16 residues.

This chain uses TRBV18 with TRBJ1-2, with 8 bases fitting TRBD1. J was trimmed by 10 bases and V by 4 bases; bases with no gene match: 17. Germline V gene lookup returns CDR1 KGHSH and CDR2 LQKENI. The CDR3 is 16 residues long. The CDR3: CASSLGQGSGLGDYTF. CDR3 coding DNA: TGTGCCAGCTCACTTGGACAGGGTTCTGGTCTTGGTGACTACACCTTC.

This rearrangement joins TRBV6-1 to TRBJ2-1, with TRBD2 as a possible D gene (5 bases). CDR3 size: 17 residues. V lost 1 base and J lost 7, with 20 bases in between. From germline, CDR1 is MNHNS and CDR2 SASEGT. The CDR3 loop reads CASSEESGVHVGNEQFF. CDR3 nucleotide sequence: TGTGCCAGCAGTGAAGAATCCGGGGTTCACGTGGGTAATGAGCAGTTCTTC.

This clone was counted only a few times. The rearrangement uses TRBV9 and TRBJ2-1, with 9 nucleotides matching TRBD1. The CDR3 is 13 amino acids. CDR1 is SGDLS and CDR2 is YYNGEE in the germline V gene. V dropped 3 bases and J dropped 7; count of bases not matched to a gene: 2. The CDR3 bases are TGTGCCAGCAGCGGGACAGGGGTGAATGAGCAGTTCTTC. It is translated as CASSGTGVNEQFF.

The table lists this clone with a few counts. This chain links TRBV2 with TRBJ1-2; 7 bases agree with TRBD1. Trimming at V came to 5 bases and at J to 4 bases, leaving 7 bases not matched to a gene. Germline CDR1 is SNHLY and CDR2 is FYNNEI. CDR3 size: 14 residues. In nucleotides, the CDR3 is TGTGCCAGCAGTAGGGGGCCAGGGATCTATGGCTACACCTTC. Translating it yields CASSRGPGIYGYTF.

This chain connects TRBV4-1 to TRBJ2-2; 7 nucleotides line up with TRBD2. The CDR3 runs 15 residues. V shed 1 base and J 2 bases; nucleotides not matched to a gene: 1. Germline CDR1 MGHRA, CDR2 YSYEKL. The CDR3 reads CASSQAGGNTGELFF. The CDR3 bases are TGCGCCAGCAGCCAAGCGGGAGGAAACACCGGGGAGCTGTTTTTT.

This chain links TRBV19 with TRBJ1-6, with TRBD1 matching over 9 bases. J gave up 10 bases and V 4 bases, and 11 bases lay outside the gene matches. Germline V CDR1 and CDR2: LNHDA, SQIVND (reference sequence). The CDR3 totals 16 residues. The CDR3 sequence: CASSTTGTGIRSPLHF. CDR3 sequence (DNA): TGTGCCAGTAGTACCACCGGGACAGGGATTCGATCACCCCTCCACTTT.

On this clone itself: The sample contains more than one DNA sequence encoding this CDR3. The CDR3 DNA reads TGCGCCAGCAGCCAAGGGACAGGGCCTACTGAAGCTTTCTTT. Protein sequence: CASSQGTGPTEAFF. The chain recombines TRBV4-1 with TRBJ1-1, with TRBD1 matching over 8 bases. This CDR3 has 14 residues. V was clipped by 1 base and J by 5 bases; unmatched bases: 3. Germline V lookup: CDR1 MGHRA, CDR2 YSYEKL.